This entry features one TCR beta chain sequence. This clone was detected only a few times. This clone's antigen is unknown. Nothing much larger sits one base from this clone, and base qualities are not available. This sample is part of a study of cytomegalovirus exposure and HLA in healthy donors (dated by TCRdb to 2017 to 2019). Notes on the research overall: An earlier analysis of approximately 550 of the donors reported roughly 300 Gb of sequence data and 100 million to 140 million unique TCR beta sequences from about 179 million T cells. Roughly 5 DR-DQ haplotypes were treated as single units for association and clustering because of strong linkage in the cohort. A later genetic analysis used genome-wide SNP genotypes for about 65% of the 666 donors, treating that subset as a discovery cohort. Of the 398 genotyped donors, 65% to 90% fell in the genetic ancestry cluster associated with self-reported Caucasian donors. To predict cytomegalovirus infection status, the study combined high-throughput TCR immunosequencing, statistical association of individual TCRs with disease status, and machine learning. Among 300 to 450 genotyped donors of the cohort, an average of about 240,000 unique TCR beta nucleotide sequences were sequenced per donor, roughly 20% of them non-productive. All discovery cohort repertoires had been generated using a single sequencing platform. In a later analysis, previously published TCR beta repertoires from about 670 donors were re-analyzed and high-resolution HLA genotyping was added so that TCR occurrence patterns could be studied. The study used immunosequencing to profile the T cell repertoires of 666 subjects and linked those repertoires to cytomegalovirus serostatus. The number of typed donors differed by locus: about 629-640 for A, B, C, DRB1 and DQB1; 500 to 550 for DQA1; over 600 for DPA1; and 400 to 480 for DPB1. HLA typing covered class I and class II loci at four-digit resolution. The study aimed to test whether cataloging public T cell receptors could reveal signatures of past pathogen exposure. Rather than using new phenotypic data, the later analysis identified candidate immune exposures from TCR beta sequences and from how often those sequences occurred across donors. A separate validation cohort of roughly 120 different subjects was used in addition to the 666-subject first cohort. An early release that covered roughly 600 HLA-typed donors contained approximately 300 gigabases of sequencing data and 65 million to 100 million unique TCR sequences. Donor age, sex, ethnicity and CMV serostatus were compiled alongside the repertoire data. To decide whether each TCR beta V gene segment behaved as functional or pseudogenic, an earlier analysis of some 570 of the donors relied on high-throughput TCR beta sequencing. General conclusions and limits of the study: In a later analysis, HLA-associated TCR beta chains were found to be more clonally expanded and to have lower generation probabilities than equally common non-associated chains. According to a later analysis, parvovirus B19, influenza, CMV and Epstein-Barr virus appeared linked to several top co-occurrence clusters. The 87-base-pair reads could not distinguish some IMGT-functional V segments, including TRBV6-2 and TRBV6-3, so those segments were excluded. The cohort was sequenced for TCR beta chains only, and without alpha or paired-chain data the features that could be detected were limited. The classifier was reported to diagnose cytomegalovirus status with high specificity and sensitivity in both the original cohort and the validation cohort. Because counts were too low, around 18 rarely observed V segments, including chromosome 9 orphons, were left out of the earlier analysis of 587 of the donors. Most TCR sequences were seen in very few donors, while some public TCRs were found in many individuals. A cluster of highly shared sequence variants was judged likely to be a technical artifact of the sequencing pipeline. Most CMV-associated TCR beta chains appeared to be HLA-restricted in a later analysis, and the HLA associations seemed to be driven largely by CMV exposure. V-gene and J-gene trimming of TCR beta chains was associated with a missense DCLRE1C variant in a later genetic analysis, and the association was replicated in an independent cohort. A total of roughly 160 TCR beta chains were listed by the study as associated with cytomegalovirus. The authors suggested that the approach could potentially be extended to other disease states and immunological phenotypes. When HLA alleles, especially DR and DQ, strongly co-occurred, TCR associations were difficult to assign to individual alleles. Linkage disequilibrium might explain the correlated functional status among segregating V segments, but an unknown experimental factor could not be excluded. In an earlier analysis of 587 of the donors, most TCR beta V segments appeared in productive rearrangements about 90% or about 30% of the time, broadly matching IMGT annotations. A few of the identified cytomegalovirus-associated TCR beta chains were confirmed in vitro to be specific for cytomegalovirus antigens. A further reported finding was that TCR beta sequences accurately predicted the HLA-A and HLA-B alleles for most subjects in the first cohort. In a later analysis, TCR association rates were found to vary across HLA loci, with the most associated TCRs seen for DRB1 alleles and the fewest for HLA-C alleles. Immune exposure information for the cohort was limited to CMV serostatus. HLA typing was unavailable for some donors at each locus, so association tests used only the typed subset. The presence/absence analyses assumed that sequencing depth was roughly uniform across donors, and that assumption may not be true. A later genetic analysis reported fewer N-insertions in productive TCRs among donors in an Asian-associated ancestry cluster than the roughly 700-donor mean. At a false discovery rate of 0.05, a later analysis linked fewer than 20,000 TCR beta sequences to specific HLA alleles.

Including the terminal cysteine and phenylalanine, the CDR3 comprises 17 residues. The CDR3 DNA has 51 bases and is translated from base 1. In the germline V gene (reference sequence), CDR1 corresponds to LNHNV and CDR2 to YYDKDF. V trim: 6 bases; J trim: 7 bases; unmatched bases: 15. The method behind the library was the immunoSEQ multiplex PCR assay. For the multiplex PCR, a mixture combining 60 forward primers for TCR Vbeta segments and 13 reverse primers for TCR Jbeta segments was used. The CDR3 region of rearranged TCR beta genes was amplified from genomic DNA by a multiplex PCR assay. On the Illumina HiSeq System, the amplified TCR beta libraries were sequenced as 87-base-pair reads. The paper's processing steps were these. A later analysis counted around 72 million unique TCR beta chains across the 666 repertoires, and around 9.9 million of these chains were shared by at least two donors. A nearest-neighbor algorithm error-corrected the raw reads and collapsed the reads into unique sequences, merging closely related sequences to remove PCR and sequencing errors. Alignment of CDR3 sequences to IMGT reference sequences was used to assign V, D and J gene segments. For a sequence to be retained, at least a six-nucleotide match to both a V gene segment and a J gene segment was required. A rearrangement counted as productive if the CDR3 had no stop codons and remained in frame with V and J, and every other rearrangement counted as non-productive. Following IMGT convention, CDR3 was defined as the stretch from the second conserved V-encoded cysteine to the conserved J-encoded phenylalanine. Sequences without an unambiguous match to a single V gene segment were excluded from the earlier analysis of almost 600 of the donors. In an earlier analysis of a few hundred of the donors, V segments were called functional above 56.7% productive rearrangements and were called segregating when the between-donor standard deviation exceeded 5%. A statistical classification framework was built to diagnose cytomegalovirus status from the catalog of TCR beta chain sequences. In a later analysis, V and J genes were assigned by comparing TCR nucleotide sequences against IMGT/GENE-DB human TR gene sequences. In a later analysis, CDR3 sequences and most-parsimonious VDJ recombination scenarios were assigned using the TCRdist pipeline. In a later analysis, each TCR beta chain was defined by its CDR3 amino acid sequence together with its V-gene family, and reads lacking a unique V-gene family were excluded. A later analysis removed several hundred highly shared, low-generation-probability nucleotide sequences to deal with suspected cross-contamination and a sequencing artifact. A later analysis calculated a clonal expansion index for each public chain from normalized within-repertoire ranks of inferred template counts. In a later analysis, generation probabilities were computed using a VDJ recombination model fitted to out-of-frame rearrangements, and the results were checked against IGoR. In a later analysis, TCR-TCR, TCR-HLA and TCR-CMV co-occurrence was scored with hypergeometric tests, and a repertoire-size bias correction was applied to TCR pairs. To estimate false discovery rates, a later analysis permuted the HLA or CMV assignments 20 times. In a later analysis, co-occurring TCRs were grouped using DBSCAN, with TCRdist sequence similarity added in when clustering inside HLA-allele-positive subsets. Co-occurrence clustering excluded repertoires with fewer than 30,000 or more than 120,000 public chains, plus five with anomalous nucleotide sharing. What TCRdb holds here is the immuneACCESS table cut down to in-frame rearrangements. Part of the clones is not present; checked against another copy, under half of the missing clones reflect an unresolved V gene, and the others are unexplained. V and J calls and clone size are those listed in that table; D and trimming were worked out from the DNA. Recorded for this sample are 150,000 to 200,000 clones; about 83% of them occurred a single time. The top ten constitute more than 4% of the sample.

The cohort comprised more than 550 healthy bone marrow donors. All cohort members were sampled while nominally healthy, although unrecorded immune exposures were likely present. The donor was CMV seropositive and belonged to the group of 250 to 300 seropositive cohort members. Every donor gave a peripheral blood sample, and the peripheral blood mononuclear cells from that sample were used for TCR beta sequencing. Genomic DNA was extracted from the blood cell samples with the Qiagen DNeasy Blood Extraction Kit. This clonotype was obtained from a girl aged 5 to 17 in good health and CMV-seropositive. The rearrangement joined TRBV15 to TRBJ2-3, with 11 bases aligning to TRBD2. The material sequenced was PBMCs. The CDR3 region has the sequence CATSSAASSGGTHTQYF. In nucleotide form, the sequence is TGTGCCACCAGTTCCGCCGCGTCTAGCGGGGGGACCCATACGCAGTATTTT.